This TCR beta chain was identified in a study of blood T cell repertoires in COVID-19 (dated by TCRdb to about 2020). Context from the whole study: Samples covering the acute and convalescent phases of COVID-19 were provided by collaborators in the United States, Italy and Spain. HLA class I and class II types, where available, came from metadata supplied by the sample provider rather than from assay-based typing. Nearly every sample came with metadata listing a de-identified subject ID, COVID-19 status, age in years and sex. The repertoires were released in a freely available public database meant as a resource for research on the immune response to SARS-CoV-2. The material from the prospective study consisted of cDNA or gDNA derived from T cells, B-cell-depleted T cells, or PBMCs. Samples were obtained from the ongoing ImmuneRACE study (first 160 participants) and from some 1,300 subjects provided by 6 global collaborators. Subjects who had been exposed to COVID-19, were actively infected with it, or had recovered from it provided the deeply sampled blood TCRbeta repertoires that made up the dataset.

Spanning cysteine to phenylalanine, the CDR3 consists of 16 amino acids. Left in the record is the CDR3 DNA by itself, 48 bases read in frame from the first base. Sequences SGHKS (CDR1) and YYEKEE (CDR2) are obtained from the germline V gene (reference sequence). V was cut back by 5 bases and J by 8 bases, leaving a gap of 24 bases between them. The investigation overall reported the following: Clinical and demographic metadata were provided uncurated, with the amount varying by source and participant.

The immunoSEQ Assay, a bias-controlled multiplex PCR, was used to amplify TCRbeta CDR3 regions from genomic DNA. The original pipeline was this. The number of nucleated cells in each sample was estimated from the amplification of reference gene primers within the assay. Sequence reads were collapsed and filtered to measure the absolute abundance of every unique TCRbeta CDR3 rearrangement. For each sample, productive Simpson clonality was calculated as the square root of Simpson's diversity index over productive rearrangements. Sourced from immuneACCESS, this table was stored by TCRdb with only in-frame sequences that have V and J called. A share of the clones is absent; for the studies checked, an unresolved V gene accounts for under half, and the remainder has no known explanation. V and J calls and clone size are given by that table; D and trimming were obtained from the DNA. Recorded for this sample are about 200,000 clones; around nine tenths of them occurred a single time. Of the sample, under 6.5% falls within the top ten clones.

As concerns this clone: No cognate antigen has been identified for it. Base-call qualities are not available, and no considerably larger clone is one nucleotide away.

Each collaborating institution followed its own protocols to collect whole blood in K2EDTA tubes. For TCRbeta analysis, collaborators shipped samples in one of three forms: frozen whole blood, isolated PBMCs, or DNA extracted from either of those sample types. The chain employs TRBV5-5 and TRBJ2-3; 5 matching bases give a weak D call of TRBD2. This TCR was recovered from a man aged 35 to 55 with active or convalescent COVID-19. Sequenced: peripheral blood. CDR3 reads: CASRFQDGEGVGTQYF. The DNA sequence is as follows: TGTGCCAGCAGGTTTCAAGACGGGGAAGGCGTTGGTACGCAGTATTTT.